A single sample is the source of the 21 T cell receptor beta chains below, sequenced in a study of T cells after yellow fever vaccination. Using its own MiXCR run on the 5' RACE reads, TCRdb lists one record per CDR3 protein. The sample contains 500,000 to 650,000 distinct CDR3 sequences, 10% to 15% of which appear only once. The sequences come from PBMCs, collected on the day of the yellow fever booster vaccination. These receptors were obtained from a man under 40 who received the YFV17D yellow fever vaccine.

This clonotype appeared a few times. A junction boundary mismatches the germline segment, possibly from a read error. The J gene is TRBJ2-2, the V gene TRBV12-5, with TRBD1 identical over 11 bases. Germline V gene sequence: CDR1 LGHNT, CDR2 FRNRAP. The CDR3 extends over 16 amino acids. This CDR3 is CDSGLGRDRGTGELFF. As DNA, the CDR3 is TGTGATAGTGGTTTGGGACGGGACAGGGGGACCGGGGAGCTGTTTTTT.

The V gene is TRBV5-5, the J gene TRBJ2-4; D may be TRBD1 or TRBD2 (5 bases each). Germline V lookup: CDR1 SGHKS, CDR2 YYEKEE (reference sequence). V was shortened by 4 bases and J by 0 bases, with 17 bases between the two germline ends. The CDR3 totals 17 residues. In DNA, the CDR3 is TGTGCCAGCAGCGGGACCTCGTGGGGTATAGCCAAAAACATTCAGTACTTC. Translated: CASSGTSWGIAKNIQYF.

The DNA for the CDR3 is TGTGCCAGTAGTATAGATCAACGGGGGCGCACCGGGGAGCTGTTTTTT. Protein sequence: CASSIDQRGRTGELFF. The V gene is TRBV19, the J gene TRBJ2-2; D tentatively reads TRBD1 or TRBD2 (6 bases each). The germline V and J ends were trimmed by 0 bases and 4 bases, with 12 bases remaining between them. Germline values: CDR1 LNHDA, CDR2 SQIVND (reference sequence). The CDR3 length is 16 residues.

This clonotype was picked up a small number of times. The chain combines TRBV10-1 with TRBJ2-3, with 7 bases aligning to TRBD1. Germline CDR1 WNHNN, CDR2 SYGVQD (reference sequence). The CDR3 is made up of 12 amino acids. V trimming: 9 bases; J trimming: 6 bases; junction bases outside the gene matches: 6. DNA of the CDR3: TGCGCCAGAAGTCTACAGGGGGATACGCAGTATTTT. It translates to CARSLQGDTQYF.

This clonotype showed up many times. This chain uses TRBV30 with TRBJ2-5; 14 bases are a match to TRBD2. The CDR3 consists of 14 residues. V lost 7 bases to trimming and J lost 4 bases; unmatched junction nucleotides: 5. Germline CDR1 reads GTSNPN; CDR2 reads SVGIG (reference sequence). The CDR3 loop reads CASHGLAGGETQYF. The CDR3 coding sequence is TGTGCCTCCCACGGACTAGCGGGAGGAGAGACCCAGTACTTC.

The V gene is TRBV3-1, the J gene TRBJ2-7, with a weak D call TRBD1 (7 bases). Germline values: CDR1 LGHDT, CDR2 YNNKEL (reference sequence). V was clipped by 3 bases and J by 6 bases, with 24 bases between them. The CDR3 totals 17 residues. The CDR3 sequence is CASSHARTGGAFAEQYF. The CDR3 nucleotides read TGTGCCAGCAGCCATGCTAGGACAGGCGGGGCTTTTGCCGAGCAGTACTTC.

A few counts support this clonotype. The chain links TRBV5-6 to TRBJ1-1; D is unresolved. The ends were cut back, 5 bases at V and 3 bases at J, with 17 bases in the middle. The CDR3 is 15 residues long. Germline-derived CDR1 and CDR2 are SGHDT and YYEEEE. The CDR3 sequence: CASSGRGKSHTEAFF. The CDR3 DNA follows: TGTGCCAGCAGTGGCAGAGGGAAGTCGCACACTGAAGCTTTCTTT.

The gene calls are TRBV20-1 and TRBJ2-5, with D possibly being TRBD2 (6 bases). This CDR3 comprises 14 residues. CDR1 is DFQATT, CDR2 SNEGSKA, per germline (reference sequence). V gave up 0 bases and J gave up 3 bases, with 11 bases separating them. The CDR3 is CSAREGLSKETQYF. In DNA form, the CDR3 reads TGCAGTGCTAGAGAGGGACTTTCCAAAGAGACCCAGTACTTC.

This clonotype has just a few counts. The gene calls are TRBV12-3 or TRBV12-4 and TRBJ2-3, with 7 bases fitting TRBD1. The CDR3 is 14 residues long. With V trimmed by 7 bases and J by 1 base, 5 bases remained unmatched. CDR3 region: CASTQGQGTDTQYF. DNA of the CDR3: TGTGCCAGCACCCAAGGACAGGGCACAGATACGCAGTATTTT.

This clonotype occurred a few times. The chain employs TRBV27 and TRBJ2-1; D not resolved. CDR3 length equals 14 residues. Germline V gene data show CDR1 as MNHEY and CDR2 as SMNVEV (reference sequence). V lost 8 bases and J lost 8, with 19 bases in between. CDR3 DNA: TGTGCCAGCGGGCCGGGTGCGGCCAGCCATGAGCAGTTCTTC. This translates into CASGPGAASHEQFF.

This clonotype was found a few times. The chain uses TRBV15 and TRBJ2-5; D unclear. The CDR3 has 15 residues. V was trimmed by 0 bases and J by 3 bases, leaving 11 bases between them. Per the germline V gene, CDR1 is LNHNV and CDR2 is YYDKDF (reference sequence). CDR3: CATSRDGRFEETQYF. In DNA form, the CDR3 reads TGTGCCACCAGCAGAGATGGTCGCTTTGAAGAGACCCAGTACTTC. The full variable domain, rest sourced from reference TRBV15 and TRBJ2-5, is DAMVIQNPRYQVTQFGKPVTLSCSQTLNHNVMYWYQQKSSQAPKLLFHYYDKDFNNEADTPDNFQSRRPNTSFCFLDIRSPGLGDTAMYLCATSRDGRFEETQYFGPGTRLLVL.

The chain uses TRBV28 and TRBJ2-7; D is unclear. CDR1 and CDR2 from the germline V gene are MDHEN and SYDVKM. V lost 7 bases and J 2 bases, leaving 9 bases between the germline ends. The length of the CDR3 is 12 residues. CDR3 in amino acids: CASTVGTYEQYF. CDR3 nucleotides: TGTGCCAGCACCGTGGGGACCTACGAGCAGTACTTC.

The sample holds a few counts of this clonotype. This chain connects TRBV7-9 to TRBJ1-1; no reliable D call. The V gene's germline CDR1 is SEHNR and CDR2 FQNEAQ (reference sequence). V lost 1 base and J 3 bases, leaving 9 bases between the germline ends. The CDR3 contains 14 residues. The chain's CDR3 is CASSLETADTEAFF. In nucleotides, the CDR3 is TGTGCCAGCAGCTTAGAGACGGCGGACACTGAAGCTTTCTTT.

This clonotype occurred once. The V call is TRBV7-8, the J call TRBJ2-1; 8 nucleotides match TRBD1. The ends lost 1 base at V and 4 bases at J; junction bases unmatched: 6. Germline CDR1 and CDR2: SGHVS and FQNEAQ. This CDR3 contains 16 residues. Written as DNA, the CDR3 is TGTGCCAGCAGCTTAGGGTACCGGGACAGGTACAATGAGCAGTTCTTC. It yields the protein CASSLGYRDRYNEQFF.

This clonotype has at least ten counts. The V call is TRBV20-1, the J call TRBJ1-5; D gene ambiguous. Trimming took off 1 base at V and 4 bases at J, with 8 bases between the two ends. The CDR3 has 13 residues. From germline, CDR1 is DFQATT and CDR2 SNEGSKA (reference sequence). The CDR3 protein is CSARVVGNQPQHF. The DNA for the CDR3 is TGCAGTGCTAGAGTGGTGGGGAATCAGCCCCAGCATTTT.

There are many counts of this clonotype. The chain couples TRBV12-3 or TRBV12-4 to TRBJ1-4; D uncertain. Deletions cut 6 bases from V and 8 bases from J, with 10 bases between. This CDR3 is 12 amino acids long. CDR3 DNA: TGTGCCAGCAGCTTTTCGGGGGAAAAACTGTTTTTT. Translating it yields CASSFSGEKLFF.

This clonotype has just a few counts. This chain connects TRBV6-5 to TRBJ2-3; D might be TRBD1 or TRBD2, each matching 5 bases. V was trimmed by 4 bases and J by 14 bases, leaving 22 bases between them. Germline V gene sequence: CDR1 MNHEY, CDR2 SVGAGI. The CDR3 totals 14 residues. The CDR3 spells CASSSGRGIDSRYF. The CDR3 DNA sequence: TGTGCCAGCAGTTCAGGGAGAGGGATTGATTCTCGGTATTTT.

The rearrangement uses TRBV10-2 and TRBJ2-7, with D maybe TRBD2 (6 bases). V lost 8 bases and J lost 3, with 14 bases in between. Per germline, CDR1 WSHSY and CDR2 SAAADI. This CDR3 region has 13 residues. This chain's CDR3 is CASCPGESYEQYF. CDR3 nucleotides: TGCGCCAGCTGCCCGGGGGAAAGCTACGAGCAGTACTTC.

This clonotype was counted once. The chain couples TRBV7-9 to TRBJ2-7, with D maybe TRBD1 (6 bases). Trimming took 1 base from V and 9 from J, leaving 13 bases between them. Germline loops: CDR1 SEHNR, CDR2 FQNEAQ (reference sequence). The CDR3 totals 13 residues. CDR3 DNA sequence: TGTGCCAGCAGCTTAGACGTGACCAGGGGGCAGTACTTC. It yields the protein CASSLDVTRGQYF.

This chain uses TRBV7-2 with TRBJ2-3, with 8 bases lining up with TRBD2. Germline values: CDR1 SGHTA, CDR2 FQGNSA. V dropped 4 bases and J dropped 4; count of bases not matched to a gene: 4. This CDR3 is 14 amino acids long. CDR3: CASSWTSSPDTQYF. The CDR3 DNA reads TGTGCCAGCAGCTGGACTAGCAGCCCAGATACGCAGTATTTT.

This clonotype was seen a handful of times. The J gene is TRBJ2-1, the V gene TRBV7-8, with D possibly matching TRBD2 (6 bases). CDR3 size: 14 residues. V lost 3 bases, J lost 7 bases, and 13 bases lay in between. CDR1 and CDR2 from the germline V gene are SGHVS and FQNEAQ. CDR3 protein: CASSFYGSNNEQFF. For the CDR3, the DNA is TGTGCCAGCAGCTTCTACGGGAGTAATAATGAGCAGTTCTTC.